Included here is one T cell receptor beta chain sequence, with context. This record belongs to a study of blood T cell repertoires in COVID-19. On the study more broadly: PBMCs, B-cell-depleted T cells, or T cells provided the cDNA or gDNA that made up the material.

CDR3 size: 13 residues. CDR1 LNHDA and CDR2 SQIVND come from the germline V gene (reference sequence). V was cut by 8 bases and J by 4 bases, with 14 bases left in between. Sequencing was performed with immunoSEQ multiplex PCR; in TCRdb, only in-frame clones are kept and a portion is missing. There are 250,000 or so clones in the sample; about 80% occur only once, and around 1.9% lies in the top ten. The specimen sequenced was peripheral blood. The receptor was derived from an elderly woman with acute or convalescent COVID-19. V is TRBV19 and J is TRBJ1-1, with D possibly TRBD1 on 6 matching bases. The CDR3 loop is CASSSLDSTEAFF. The CDR3, as DNA: TGTGCCAGTTCAAGCCTGGACAGCACTGAAGCTTTCTTT.